This is a list of T cell receptor beta chains from one sample in a study of immune characterization of retroperitoneal liposarcoma. TCRdb fed the PCR reads into MiXCR, producing one record per CDR3 protein. The sample yields about 5,000 distinct CDR3 sequences, roughly 34% seen once. Material for sequencing was tumor tissue. The receptor set was obtained from a female donor with retroperitoneal liposarcoma. The CDR3 runs from the conserved cysteine through the conserved F or W. Each record gives: D gene, V gene, clone size, J gene, CDR3 protein, CDR3 DNA. A D gene is named only where the DNA matches it firmly. The size field is filled for only some rows; it gives once, few, many or a size class.

>-|TRBV12-3/TRBV12-4|many|TRBJ2-1
CASSPAGSGEQFF
TGTGCCAGCAGTCCCGCGGGGTCCGGTGAGCAGTTCTTC
>-|TRBV4-3|-|TRBJ2-3
CASSYPVSTDTQYF
TGCGCCAGCAGCTATCCAGTTAGCACAGATACGCAGTATTTT
>TRBD2|TRBV6-1|-|TRBJ2-7
CASSETSGGAYEQYF
TGTGCCAGCAGTGAAACTAGCGGGGGGGCCTACGAGCAGTACTTC
>-|TRBV12-5|large|TRBJ2-1
CASGLNTGTPNEQFF
TGTGCTAGTGGTTTGAACACCGGGACCCCAAATGAGCAGTTCTTC
>-|TRBV3-1|-|TRBJ2-1
CASSPRDYPRGEQFF
TGTGCCAGCAGCCCCCGGGACTACCCAAGGGGGGAGCAGTTCTTC
>TRBD2|TRBV7-8|-|TRBJ2-1
CASSFSGSSYNEQFF
TGTGCCAGCAGCTTTAGCGGGAGTTCCTACAATGAGCAGTTCTTC
>-|TRBV7-8|-|TRBJ1-6
CASSLDLQGSDSPLHF
TGTGCCAGCAGCTTAGATTTACAGGGTAGTGACTCACCCCTCCACTTT
>-|TRBV6-6|-|TRBJ2-3
CASSPGRGTQYF
TGTGCCAGCAGTCCGGGTCGAGGCACGCAGTATTTT
>-|TRBV5-4|-|TRBJ1-4
CASSSKTDATNEKLFF
TGTGCCAGCAGCTCCAAGACAGATGCAACTAATGAAAAACTGTTTTTT
>-|TRBV7-5|few|TRBJ2-7
CISVSEASVSYEQYF
-
>-|TRBV28|many|TRBJ1-1
CASRAGDASDTEAFF
TGTGCCAGCAGGGCGGGGGATGCGAGTGACACTGAAGCTTTCTTT